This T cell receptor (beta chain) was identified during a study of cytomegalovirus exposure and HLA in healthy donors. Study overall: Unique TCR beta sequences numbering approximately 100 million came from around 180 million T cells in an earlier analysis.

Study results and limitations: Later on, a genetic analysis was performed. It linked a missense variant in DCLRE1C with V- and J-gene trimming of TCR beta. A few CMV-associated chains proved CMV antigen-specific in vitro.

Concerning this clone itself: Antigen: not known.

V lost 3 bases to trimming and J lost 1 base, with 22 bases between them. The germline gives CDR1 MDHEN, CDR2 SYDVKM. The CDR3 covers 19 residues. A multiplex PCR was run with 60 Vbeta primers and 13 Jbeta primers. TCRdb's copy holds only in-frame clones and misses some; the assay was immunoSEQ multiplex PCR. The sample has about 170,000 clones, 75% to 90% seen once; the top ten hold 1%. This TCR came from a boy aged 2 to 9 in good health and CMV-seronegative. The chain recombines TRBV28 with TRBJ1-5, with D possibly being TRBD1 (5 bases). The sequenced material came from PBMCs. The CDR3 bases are TGTGCCAGCAGTTTCGCGCAGGGTGGGTCCGAGGTCAGCAATCAGCCCCAGCATTTT. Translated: CASSFAQGGSEVSNQPQHF. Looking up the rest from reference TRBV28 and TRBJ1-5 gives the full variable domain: DVKVTQSSRYLVKRTGEKVFLECVQDMDHENMFWYRQDPGLGLRLIYFSYDVKMKEKGDIPEGYSVSREKKERFSLILESASTNQTSMYLCASSFAQGGSEVSNQPQHFGDGTRLSIL.